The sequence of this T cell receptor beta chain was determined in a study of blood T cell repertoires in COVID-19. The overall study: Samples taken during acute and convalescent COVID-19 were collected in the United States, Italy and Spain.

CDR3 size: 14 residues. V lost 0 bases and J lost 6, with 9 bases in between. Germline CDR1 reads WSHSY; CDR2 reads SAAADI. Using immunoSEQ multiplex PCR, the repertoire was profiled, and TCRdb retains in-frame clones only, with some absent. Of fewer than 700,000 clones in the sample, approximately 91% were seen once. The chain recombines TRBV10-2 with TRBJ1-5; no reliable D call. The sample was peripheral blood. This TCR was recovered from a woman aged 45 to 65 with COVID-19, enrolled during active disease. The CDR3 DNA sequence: TGCGCCAGCAGTGAGTCGTCTGAGGGTCAGCCCCAGCATTTT. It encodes CASSESSEGQPQHF.